What follows are 10 T cell receptor beta chains derived from one specimen sequenced in a study of vaccination and CD4 T cells after COVID-19. Scientists ran DNA taken from cultured CD4+ T cells through the Oncomine TCR Beta short-read assay for sequencing. TCRdb recomputed calls from the PCR reads with MiXCR, one row per CDR3 protein. The data show about 15,000 distinct CDR3 sequences, about 42% seen once. Treatment defined: roughly 11-day PBMC culture with coronavirus spike peptide pools or control peptides (ViraFEST assay). For these receptors, no antigen is known. Sequenced sample: cultured CD4+ T cells from blood. The receptors were gathered from a human donor with COVID-19.

This clonotype has a handful of counts. The rearrangement uses TRBV6-5 and TRBJ1-1; D is unclear. V lost 4 bases to trimming and J lost 1 base, with 7 bases between them. Germline-derived CDR1 and CDR2 are MNHEY and SVGAGI. The CDR3 is made up of 13 amino acids. Here the CDR3 reads CASSFQPNTEAFF. The CDR3 DNA sequence: TGTGCCAGCAGTTTTCAGCCGAACACTGAAGCTTTCTTT.

V usage is TRBV7-2 and J usage is TRBJ2-3; TRBD1 aligns across 10 bases. Germline CDR1 SGHTA, CDR2 FQGNSA. Trimming removed 3 bases from V and 4 bases from J; junction bases left unmatched: 7. The CDR3 contains 16 residues. CDR3 region: CASSFGTGDSADTQYF. The CDR3 DNA is TGTGCCAGCAGCTTCGGGACAGGGGATTCGGCAGATACGCAGTATTTT.

The rearrangement links TRBV20-1 to TRBJ1-1, with D perhaps TRBD1 (5 bases). Trimming cost V 5 bases and J 0 bases, with 16 bases left between them. The CDR3 is 15 residues long. The germline gives CDR1 DFQATT, CDR2 SNEGSKA (reference sequence). CDR3 region: CSAYRDGRMNTEAFF. The CDR3 nucleotides are TGCAGTGCTTACCGGGACGGTCGTATGAACACTGAAGCTTTCTTT.

This clonotype turned up a few times. The rearrangement uses TRBV30 and TRBJ1-2; 9 bases fit TRBD1. V gave up 4 bases and J gave up 7 bases; unmatched junction bases: 10. This CDR3 region has 14 residues. Germline CDR1 reads GTSNPN; CDR2 reads SVGIG (reference sequence). CDR3 residues: CAWKTGGEGGGYTF. The CDR3 region has the DNA TGTGCCTGGAAAACAGGGGGCGAGGGGGGTGGCTACACCTTC.

This sequence joins TRBV27 and TRBJ2-7, with 9 nucleotides matching TRBD2. The CDR3 runs 16 residues. Germline V gene lookup returns CDR1 MNHEY and CDR2 SMNVEV (reference sequence). With V trimmed by 4 bases and J by 0 bases, 7 bases remained unmatched. CDR3 protein: CASSSPQTSGSYEQYF. In DNA, the CDR3 is TGTGCCAGCAGTTCACCCCAGACTAGCGGCTCCTACGAGCAGTACTTC.

In its sample, this clonotype was seen a few times. The chain carries TRBV20-1 and TRBJ2-5; D unclear. V lost 3 bases, J lost 1 base, and 3 bases lay in between. The germline gives CDR1 DFQATT, CDR2 SNEGSKA (reference sequence). This CDR3 comprises 11 residues. The CDR3 coding sequence is TGCAGTGCTAGTCCCCAAGAGACCCAGTACTTC. Encoded protein: CSASPQETQYF.

This sequence joins TRBV28 and TRBJ1-5; no definite D call. Germline V gives CDR1 MDHEN, CDR2 SYDVKM. V was shortened by 6 bases and J by 4 bases, with 10 bases between the two germline ends. The CDR3 totals 13 residues. CDR3 region: CASRSSSNQPQHF. CDR3 DNA: TGTGCCAGCAGAAGTTCCTCGAATCAGCCCCAGCATTTT.

This clonotype came up a few times. J is TRBJ1-2 and V is TRBV29-1, with a tentative D call TRBD1 (5 bases). The CDR3 has 12 amino acids. V was trimmed by 3 bases and J by 7 bases, leaving 12 bases between them. Germline CDR1 SQVTM, CDR2 ANQGSEA. The CDR3 sequence is CSVDPRVGGYTF. DNA for the CDR3: TGCAGCGTTGACCCCAGGGTAGGTGGCTACACCTTC. Supplemented by reference TRBV29-1 and TRBJ1-2, the full variable domain reads SAVISQKPSRDICQRGTSLTIQCQVDSQVTMMFWYRQQPGQSLTLIATANQGSEATYESGFVIDKFPISRPNLTFSTLTVSNMSPEDSSIYLCSVDPRVGGYTFGSGTRLTVV.

The V call is TRBV7-3, the J call TRBJ2-1; 9 bases agree with TRBD2. V trimming: 5 bases; J trimming: 5 bases; junction bases outside the gene matches: 19. Germline CDR1 SGHTA, CDR2 FQGTGA. The CDR3 is made up of 19 amino acids. CDR3 in amino acids: CASSPTKVHSGGLHNEQFF. The CDR3 DNA is TGTGCCAGCAGCCCTACAAAAGTTCATAGCGGGGGACTTCACAATGAGCAGTTCTTC.

V is TRBV20-1 and J is TRBJ1-5, with D uncertain. Germline V CDR1 and CDR2: DFQATT, SNEGSKA (reference sequence). V lost 3 bases and J 3 bases, leaving 12 bases between the germline ends. The CDR3 loop spans 14 amino acids. CDR3 DNA sequence: TGCAGTGCTAGCGCCAGTCGTCTCAATCAGCCCCAGCATTTT. This codes for CSASASRLNQPQHF.